The 7 T cell receptor beta chains below were found in one sample sequenced in a study of T cell responses to AZD1222 COVID-19 vaccine. Generated by immunoSEQ multiplex PCR, the TCRdb table keeps only in-frame clones and is missing some. The sample yields around 130,000 clones, under 95% seen once. The sample consisted of peripheral blood, taken on day 0 of AZD1222 vaccination. These receptors came from an adult in good health.

The chain links TRBV20-1 to TRBJ2-2; D gene ambiguous. The CDR3 length is 11 residues. In germline, CDR1 is DFQATT, CDR2 SNEGSKA (reference sequence). The ends were cut back, 3 bases at V and 6 bases at J, with 5 bases in the middle. In DNA form, the CDR3 reads TGCAGTGCTAGCCCCTCCGGGGAGCTGTTTTTT. Encoded protein: CSASPSGELFF.

This clone was seen once. The chain links TRBV29-1 to TRBJ2-5, with D unresolved. The CDR3 sequence is 12 residues long. With 4 bases removed from V and 7 bases from J, the gap between germline ends came to 13 bases. Germline CDR1 and CDR2: SQVTM and ANQGSEA. The CDR3 loop reads CSVVSPYGTQYF. The CDR3, as DNA: TGCAGCGTTGTATCGCCCTATGGGACCCAGTACTTC.

The chain employs TRBV27 and TRBJ2-1, with 9 bases aligning to TRBD1. The V and J ends lost 7 bases and 5 bases, in that order; junction bases with no gene match: 3. In germline, CDR1 is MNHEY, CDR2 SMNVEV (reference sequence). The CDR3 loop spans 13 amino acids. The CDR3 DNA reads TGTGCCAGCACGGACAGGGGTGACAATGAGCAGTTCTTC. Protein sequence: CASTDRGDNEQFF.

The rearrangement uses TRBV2 and TRBJ2-3; TRBD2 might be the D (6 bases). The CDR3 has 13 amino acids. Deletions cut 4 bases from V and 3 bases from J, with 8 bases between. CDR1 SNHLY and CDR2 FYNNEI come from the germline V gene. CDR3 DNA: TGTGCCAGCAGTGTGGAGGGGACAGATACGCAGTATTTT. Translating it yields CASSVEGTDTQYF.

The rearrangement joins TRBV7-2 to TRBJ2-1; 8 bases map to TRBD2. V dropped 1 base and J dropped 7; count of bases not matched to a gene: 6. Germline V lookup: CDR1 SGHTA, CDR2 FQGNSA. The CDR3 has 15 residues. The CDR3 sequence: CASSLVVSGTNEQFF. The CDR3 DNA reads as TGTGCCAGCAGCTTAGTTGTTAGCGGGACTAATGAGCAGTTCTTC.

The J gene is TRBJ2-5, the V gene TRBV6-5; no definite D call. CDR3 length equals 14 residues. Trimming cost V 4 bases and J 4 bases, with 13 bases left between them. Germline CDR1 reads MNHEY; CDR2 reads SVGAGI. The CDR3 loop is CASSLSVQSETQYF. CDR3 nucleotide sequence: TGTGCCAGCAGTTTAAGTGTACAATCAGAGACCCAGTACTTC.

The CDR3 spells CASSLGNSPLHF. As DNA, the CDR3 is TGTGCCAGCAGCTTAGGGAACTCACCCCTCCACTTT. V is TRBV13 and J is TRBJ1-6, with no clear D. Per the germline V gene, CDR1 is PRHDT and CDR2 is FYEKMQ (reference sequence). Trimming removed 0 bases from V and 10 bases from J, with 4 bases in between. The CDR3 has 12 residues.